Listed here are 3 T cell receptor beta chains from one sample, sequenced in a study of T-cell reconstitution after alpha-beta-depleted transplantation in children. TCRbeta library preparation incorporated unique molecular identifiers. TCRdb processed the PCR reads anew with MiXCR; each CDR3 protein has one entry. The table has a few hundred thousand distinct CDR3 sequences, 10% seen once. The material sequenced was PBMCs from the stem cell graft donor, taken from the stem cell graft. Receptor source: a human donor who donated a stem cell graft to a child with acute lymphoblastic leukemia.

The chain combines TRBV7-9 with TRBJ1-3; 11 bases are a match to TRBD1. In germline, CDR1 is SEHNR, CDR2 FQNEAQ (reference sequence). With 3 bases clipped from V and 3 bases from J, the junction kept 4 bases outside the gene matches. CDR3 length: 16 residues. CDR3 DNA sequence: TGTGCCAGCAGCTTCGGACAGGGGGCCGGTGGAAACACCATATATTTT. Translating it yields CASSFGQGAGGNTIYF.

This clonotype was observed a few times. The chain joins TRBV20-1 to TRBJ1-5, with D unresolved. The CDR3 covers 12 residues. CDR1 and CDR2 from the germline V gene are DFQATT and SNEGSKA (reference sequence). The ends were cut back, 3 bases at V and 4 bases at J, with 7 bases in the middle. In nucleotides, the CDR3 is TGCAGTGCTAGTAGTTGGAATCAGCCCCAGCATTTT. It is translated as CSASSWNQPQHF.

This clonotype has a handful of counts. The chain links TRBV7-9 to TRBJ1-1; 8 bases agree with TRBD1. The CDR3 has 14 amino acids. Germline lookup yields CDR1 SEHNR and CDR2 FQNEAQ (reference sequence). V lost 6 bases and J lost 4; bases outside the gene matches: 7. The CDR3 nucleotides are TGTGCCAGCAGAGGGACAGGTCCGGGCACTGAAGCTTTCTTT. Its translation: CASRGTGPGTEAFF.